The source of this TCR beta chain is a study of blood T cell repertoires in COVID-19 (dated by TCRdb to about 2020). Regarding the study in general: Samples covering the acute and convalescent phases of COVID-19 were provided by collaborators in the United States, Italy and Spain. The material from the prospective study consisted of cDNA or gDNA derived from T cells, B-cell-depleted T cells, or PBMCs. Deeply sampled blood TCRbeta repertoires from subjects exposed to, actively infected with, or recovered from COVID-19 were included in the dataset. The repertoires were released in a freely available public database meant as a resource for research on the immune response to SARS-CoV-2. The samples were drawn from the first 160 participants of the ongoing ImmuneRACE study and from 950 to 1,500 subjects provided by 6 global collaborators. The sample metadata nearly always contained a de-identified subject ID, COVID-19 status, age in years and sex. Where HLA class I and class II types were available, the types were taken from metadata supplied by the sample provider, not from assay-based typing.

As to this clone: Its antigen specificity is not known. Base-call qualities are not available, and no considerably larger clone is one nucleotide away. The same CDR3 can be traced to other DNA sequences in this sample.

From cysteine to phenylalanine, the CDR3 is 13 amino acids long. The CDR3 DNA has 39 bases and is translated from base 1. Cut back by 2 bases and 0 bases, the V and J ends lie 4 bases apart. TCRbeta CDR3 regions were amplified from genomic DNA using the immunoSEQ Assay, a bias-controlled multiplex PCR. Per the source publication's procedure: Within the assay, amplification of reference gene primers was used to estimate how many nucleated cells each sample contained. To quantify the absolute abundance of each unique TCRbeta CDR3 rearrangement, sequence reads were collapsed and filtered. For each sample, productive Simpson clonality was calculated by taking the square root of Simpson's diversity index across productive rearrangements. Imported from immuneACCESS, the table was reduced by TCRdb to in-frame sequences with V and J called. These copies leave out some clones; in studies compared against another copy, an unresolved V gene accounts for under half, and the cause of the remainder is not known. V and J calls and clone size are those listed in that table; D and trimming were worked out from the DNA. Within this sample are around 150,000 clones, with around 90% of them counted one time only. The ten largest account for about a sixth of the sample.

Overall study results and their limits: How much clinical and demographic metadata was included differed by source and by participant, and the metadata was provided uncurated.

Collaborating institutions collected whole blood in K2EDTA tubes following their own protocols. For TCRbeta analysis, collaborators shipped samples in one of three forms: frozen whole blood, isolated PBMCs, or DNA extracted from either of those sample types. The clonotype originates from a man in his sixties with active or convalescent COVID-19. Sequencing input: peripheral blood. The chain is assembled from TRBV12-3 or TRBV12-4 and TRBJ1-1, with no confident D gene call. The CDR3 corresponds to CASSLTVNTEAFF. The nucleotide sequence is TGTGCCAGCAGTTTAACGGTGAACACTGAAGCTTTCTTT.